These T cell receptor beta chains were read from a single sample in a study of cytotoxic CD8 clonotypes in ibrutinib-treated CLL. TCRdb's copy holds only in-frame clones and misses some; the assay was immunoSEQ multiplex PCR. The sample has 300,000 to 350,000 clones, roughly 80% seen once. The source material was PBMCs, sampled before ibrutinib treatment. Receptor source: a human donor with chronic lymphocytic leukemia. Each CDR3 is given with its conserved first and last residue. The D gene is left open where the match is weak. Size values are once, few and many counts, or a class for expanded clones, and some rows have none.

TRBV5-1	once	TRBJ2-7	TRBD1	CASSLVGQPAYEQYF	TGCGCCAGCAGCTTGGTGGGACAGCCCGCCTACGAGCAGTACTTC
TRBV5-1	NA	TRBJ2-5	NA	CASSLGAEQETQYF	TGCGCCAGCAGCTTGGGAGCAGAGCAAGAGACCCAGTACTTC
TRBV5-6	NA	TRBJ2-7	NA	CASSSTGGRRYEQYF	TGTGCCAGCAGCTCCACCGGGGGACGCCGATACGAGCAGTACTTC
TRBV9	NA	TRBJ2-7	NA	CASSVAGTTGTGEQYF	TGTGCCAGCAGCGTAGCTGGGACAACGGGAACCGGGGAGCAGTACTTC
TRBV5-1	many	TRBJ2-7	TRBD2	CASSREGYEQYF	TGCGCCAGCAGCCGGGAGGGCTACGAGCAGTACTTC
TRBV5-1	NA	TRBJ2-2	NA	CASSLTGSRRTGELFF	TGCGCCAGCAGCCTTACAGGGTCTAGGCGCACCGGGGAGCTGTTTTTT
TRBV2	NA	TRBJ1-1	NA	CASSEATGWTEAFF	TGTGCCAGCAGTGAAGCGACGGGGTGGACTGAAGCTTTCTTT
TRBV2	NA	TRBJ2-7	NA	CASSVSRGVVEQYF	TGTGCCAGCAGTGTGAGCAGGGGGGTCGTCGAGCAGTACTTC
TRBV4-1	NA	TRBJ1-5	NA	CASSPQGLNQPQHF	TGCGCCAGCAGCCCTCAGGGTCTTAATCAGCCCCAGCATTTT
TRBV18	NA	TRBJ2-4	NA	CASSPGVGDLNIQYF	TGTGCCAGCTCACCAGGAGTGGGAGATTTAAACATTCAGTACTTC
TRBV27	NA	TRBJ2-2	NA	CASLEQNTGELFF	TGTGCCAGCCTGGAACAGAACACCGGGGAGCTGTTTTTT
TRBV5-1	NA	TRBJ1-2	NA	CASSLEGGNSGYTF	TGCGCCAGCAGCTTGGAAGGAGGGAACAGTGGCTACACCTTC
TRBV30	NA	TRBJ2-1	TRBD2	CAGLAGSYNEQFF	TGTGCCGGCCTAGCGGGTTCCTACAATGAGCAGTTCTTC
TRBV4-2	NA	TRBJ1-3	NA	CASSPEGILYTIYF	TGTGCCAGCAGCCCGGAAGGCATTCTTTACACCATATATTTT
TRBV15	NA	TRBJ1-5	NA	CATSINAPSNQPQHF	TGTGCCACCAGCATAAATGCCCCTTCGAATCAGCCCCAGCATTTT
TRBV19	NA	TRBJ1-5	NA	CASSIRRNQPQHF	TGTGCCAGTAGTATCAGACGAAATCAGCCCCAGCATTTT
TRBV4-3	NA	TRBJ2-3	NA	CASSQVRGRTDTQYF	TGCGCCAGCAGCCAAGTACGGGGGCGGACAGATACGCAGTATTTT
TRBV6-1	NA	TRBJ2-1	NA	CASSDRRRSSYNEQFF	TGTGCCAGCAGTGACCGACGGAGAAGCTCCTACAATGAGCAGTTCTTC
TRBV4-2	NA	TRBJ1-2	TRBD1	CASSHGQGAYGYTF	TGTGCCAGCAGCCACGGACAGGGAGCCTATGGCTACACCTTC
TRBV7-8	NA	TRBJ2-7	NA	CASGSGVSYEQYF	TGTGCCAGCGGCTCGGGGGTATCCTACGAGCAGTACTTC
TRBV28	NA	TRBJ2-3	TRBD1	CASSLGQGIPDTQYF	TGTGCCAGCAGTTTAGGACAGGGAATCCCAGATACGCAGTATTTT
TRBV19	NA	TRBJ2-7	NA	CASSQAPGVLRYEQYF	TGTGCCAGTAGCCAGGCGCCCGGGGTTCTTCGGTACGAGCAGTACTTC
TRBV28	few	TRBJ2-2	NA	CASRGDLGELFF	TGTGCCAGCAGAGGGGATCTCGGGGAGCTGTTTTTT
TRBV9	NA	TRBJ1-2	TRBD1	CASSGGQGYGYTF	TGTGCCAGCAGCGGGGGACAGGGCTATGGCTACACCTTC
TRBV2	NA	TRBJ1-1	NA	CASSRRSGVTEAFF	TGTGCCAGCAGTCGCCGATCCGGGGTCACTGAAGCTTTCTTT
TRBV5-4	NA	TRBJ2-4	NA	CASSSDGPTVGNIQYF	TGTGCCAGCAGCTCCGACGGCCCCACGGTGGGAAACATTCAGTACTTC
TRBV7-6	few	TRBJ2-2	TRBD2	CASSRITSGSNGELFF	TGTGCCAGCAGCCGTATTACTAGCGGGAGCAACGGGGAGCTGTTTTTT
TRBV18	few	TRBJ1-3	NA	CASSSASGNTIYF	TGTGCCAGCTCATCCGCCTCTGGAAACACCATATATTTT
TRBV13	NA	TRBJ2-7	NA	CASSLSGSYEQYF	TGTGCCAGCAGCTTATCGGGCTCCTACGAGCAGTACTTC
TRBV11-2	NA	TRBJ1-3	NA	CASSSGLRSSGNTIYF	TGTGCCAGCAGCTCTGGACTTAGGTCCTCTGGAAACACCATATATTTT
TRBV10-3	NA	TRBJ2-1	NA	CAIGAGNEQFF	TGTGCCATCGGTGCGGGGAATGAGCAGTTCTTC
TRBV10-3	NA	TRBJ1-2	NA	CAISDLQANYGYTF	TGTGCCATCAGTGATTTACAGGCTAACTATGGCTACACCTTC
TRBV6-1	few	TRBJ2-3	TRBD2	CASSPRGRGDTQYF	TGTGCCAGCAGTCCAAGAGGGAGGGGAGATACGCAGTATTTT
TRBV11-3	NA	TRBJ2-1	TRBD2	CASSYGGRGYEQFF	TGTGCCAGCAGCTATGGCGGGAGGGGTTATGAGCAGTTCTTC
TRBV25-1	NA	TRBJ2-1	TRBD2	CASSALADRHNEQFF	TGTGCCAGCAGTGCCCTAGCGGACCGCCACAATGAGCAGTTCTTC
TRBV29-1	once	TRBJ2-1	NA	CSVVSGGNGLRLF	TGCAGCGTTGTTTCGGGGGGCAATGGTTTACGGCTCTTC
TRBV6-5	NA	TRBJ1-2	TRBD1	CASNNGGQPHYGYTF	TGTGCCAGCAATAACGGGGGACAGCCCCACTATGGCTACACCTTC
TRBV2	NA	TRBJ1-5	NA	CASRSEINSNQPQHF	TGTGCCAGCCGTTCGGAGATTAATAGCAATCAGCCCCAGCATTTT
TRBV6-5	NA	TRBJ1-2	NA	CASSYSSTIANYGYTF	TGTGCCAGCAGTTACTCGTCGACTATCGCTAACTATGGCTACACCTTC
TRBV6-1	NA	TRBJ1-1	NA	CASSKVPVTEAFF	TGTGCCAGCAGTAAAGTCCCGGTTACTGAAGCTTTCTTT